One and the same sample provided the 4 T cell receptor beta chains below, sequenced in a study of cytomegalovirus exposure and HLA in healthy donors. The PCR contained 60 Vbeta and 13 Jbeta primers. This table comes from immunoSEQ multiplex PCR, and its TCRdb copy is limited to in-frame clones, with some not included. Of under 200,000 clones detected, approximately 85% appear once; the ten largest clones hold approximately 0.74%. Sequencing input: PBMCs. These receptors all come from a woman between 18 and 29 years old in good health and CMV-seronegative.

The chain is built from TRBV13 and TRBJ2-2, with TRBD2 matching 10 bases. The germline CDR1 and CDR2 sequences are PRHDT and FYEKMQ (reference sequence). V lost 6 bases to trimming and J lost 0 bases; unmatched junction nucleotides: 7. This CDR3 region has 17 residues. Written as DNA, the CDR3 is TGTGCCAGCAGACCTCTACTAGCGGGGACGAACACCGGGGAGCTGTTTTTT. This codes for CASRPLLAGTNTGELFF.

This chain links TRBV7-9 with TRBJ2-3; the D gene is possibly TRBD1 (6 bases). V lost 6 bases, J lost 0 bases, and 19 bases lay in between. The CDR3 runs to 17 residues. CDR1 is SEHNR and CDR2 is FQNEAQ in the germline V gene (reference sequence). CDR3 in DNA: TGTGCCAGCAGGCCTCGACGACAGGACCCTAGCACAGATACGCAGTATTTT. Protein sequence: CASRPRRQDPSTDTQYF.

The CDR3 nucleotides read TGTGCCAGCAGTTTCCGGGACAGGGGTCGAGAGCAGTACTTC. Amino acid sequence: CASSFRDRGREQYF. This chain links TRBV27 with TRBJ2-7, with 10 bases aligning to TRBD1. Germline CDR1 MNHEY, CDR2 SMNVEV (reference sequence). This CDR3 is 14 amino acids long. J gave up 7 bases and V 3 bases, and 6 bases lay outside the gene matches.

In its sample, this clone was seen a few times. This chain links TRBV19 with TRBJ2-5; a possible D gene is TRBD2 (6 bases). CDR1 is LNHDA, CDR2 SQIVND, per germline (reference sequence). Trimming stripped 3 bases from V and 2 bases from J, with 13 bases between. The CDR3 sequence is 15 residues long. This CDR3 is CASSMVSGGQETQYF. CDR3 nucleotide sequence: TGTGCCAGTAGTATGGTTAGCGGAGGGCAAGAGACCCAGTACTTC.